Shown below are 27 T cell receptor beta chains from a single sample sequenced in a study of blood T cell repertoires in COVID-19. Only in-frame clones appear in the TCRdb table, and some are missing; sequencing was by immunoSEQ multiplex PCR. The sample yields 300,000 or so clones, about 85% seen once. The specimen was PBMCs or T cells enriched from blood (not recorded which). The receptors here all came from a woman in her twenties or thirties who had recovered from COVID-19.

V usage is TRBV27 and J usage is TRBJ1-2; tentatively, D is TRBD1 (6 bases). The ends were cut back, 6 bases at V and 2 bases at J, with 13 bases in the middle. Per germline, CDR1 MNHEY and CDR2 SMNVEV (reference sequence). The CDR3 runs to 14 residues. In DNA, the CDR3 is TGTGCCAGCAGAAGACAGGCCCAGAACTATGGCTACACCTTC. This encodes CASRRQAQNYGYTF.

This clone turned up a few times. This chain uses TRBV19 with TRBJ1-2, with 7 bases aligning to TRBD1. V lost 9 bases, J lost 2 bases, and 3 bases stayed unmatched. CDR1 LNHDA and CDR2 SQIVND come from the germline V gene (reference sequence). The CDR3 is 12 amino acids. The CDR3, as DNA: TGTGCCAGCGTACAGGGGAACTATGGCTACACCTTC. Translated: CASVQGNYGYTF.

The chain couples TRBV6-5 to TRBJ2-1, with a possible D match to TRBD1 (6 bases). Germline assignment: CDR1 MNHEY and CDR2 SVGAGI. V shed 6 bases and J shed 4 bases, with 13 bases lying between them. This CDR3 has 14 residues. CDR3 sequence: CASRDRSGYNEQFF. The CDR3 nucleotides are TGTGCCAGCAGAGACAGGTCCGGATACAATGAGCAGTTCTTC.

The chain combines TRBV21-1 with TRBJ2-7; TRBD1 is the table's D call and was not checked against the DNA. TRBV21-1 is designated a pseudogene. The CDR3 is 17 residues long. This chain's CDR3 is CASSKTGGHGNHVGQYF. CDR3 nucleotides: TGTGCCAGCAGCAAGACAGGGGGCCACGGTAATCACGTGGGGCAGTACTTC.

This clone was found a few times. The rearrangement joins TRBV5-6 to TRBJ1-6; 7 nucleotides agree with TRBD1. V lost 6 bases and J lost 7; bases outside the gene matches: 13. The CDR3 has 16 residues. CDR1 is SGHDT and CDR2 is YYEEEE in the germline V gene. The CDR3 region is CASNLLAGTANSPLHF. The CDR3 bases are TGTGCCAGCAACCTATTGGCCGGGACAGCAAATTCACCCCTCCACTTT.

V gene TRBV7-9 combines with J gene TRBJ1-5, with 7 bases aligning to TRBD1. CDR1 SEHNR and CDR2 FQNEAQ come from the germline V gene (reference sequence). The CDR3 contains 17 residues. With V trimmed by 1 base and J by 2 bases, 8 bases remained unmatched. The CDR3 DNA sequence: TGTGCCAGCAGCTTAGGGGACAGCTTATTGGGCAATCAGCCCCAGCATTTT. The encoded protein is CASSLGDSLLGNQPQHF.

The chain joins TRBV10-3 to TRBJ2-7; D possibly corresponds to TRBD2 (5 bases). The V end was cut by 10 bases, the J end by 2 bases, with 21 bases between. Germline lookup yields CDR1 ENHRY and CDR2 SYGVKD. This CDR3 contains 15 residues. The CDR3 region is CATPEEPPLPYEQYF. In DNA form, the CDR3 reads TGTGCCACCCCGGAGGAGCCGCCCCTCCCCTACGAGCAGTACTTC.

The chain carries TRBV28 and TRBJ1-1; a weak D match, TRBD1 (5 bases). The CDR3 extends over 12 amino acids. CDR1 and CDR2 (germline): MDHEN, SYDVKM. Trimming left V 7 bases short and J 5 bases short, with 11 bases between. The CDR3 bases are TGTGCCAGCAAGAGCGGGGGGACTGAAGCTTTCTTT. This translates into CASKSGGTEAFF.

This clone was observed a few times. This sequence joins TRBV7-8 and TRBJ2-7; D is uncertain. Trimming stripped 3 bases from V and 3 bases from J, with 3 bases between. There are 11 residues in the CDR3. Germline V gene data show CDR1 as SGHVS and CDR2 as FQNEAQ. The DNA of the CDR3 is TGTGCCAGCAGCTTCGTCTACGAGCAGTACTTC. Translated: CASSFVYEQYF.

The V gene is TRBV19, the J gene TRBJ1-2; tentative D call: TRBD1 (6 bases). CDR1 LNHDA and CDR2 SQIVND come from the germline V gene (reference sequence). The CDR3 is 15 residues long. Trimming shortened V by 7 bases and J by 8 bases, and 23 bases separated the two germline ends. CDR3 DNA sequence: TGTGCCAGTACCACCGACAGGTCCGGAGGCAGGGGCTACACCTTC. Its translation: CASTTDRSGGRGYTF.

V usage is TRBV29-1 and J usage is TRBJ1-2, with 9 bases fitting TRBD1. V shed 4 bases, J shed 1 base, and the junction held 4 bases outside the gene matches. Germline assignment: CDR1 SQVTM and CDR2 ANQGSEA. CDR3 length equals 14 residues. The CDR3 region has the DNA TGCAGCGTTGTGTTGACAGGGGGTAACTATGGCTACACCTTC. It is translated as CSVVLTGGNYGYTF.

V usage is TRBV19 and J usage is TRBJ1-1; 7 bases align to TRBD1. V shed 6 bases and J 0 bases; nucleotides not matched to a gene: 7. Germline V lookup: CDR1 LNHDA, CDR2 SQIVND (reference sequence). This CDR3 contains 15 residues. Written as DNA, the CDR3 is TGTGCCAGTAGCCGAATCGACAGGGTGAACACTGAAGCTTTCTTT. It specifies CASSRIDRVNTEAFF.

J is TRBJ2-7 and V is TRBV5-4, with 8 bases aligning to TRBD2. Germline loops: CDR1 SGHNT, CDR2 YYREEE (reference sequence). This CDR3 spans 15 amino acids. J gave up 2 bases and V 4 bases, and 8 bases lay outside the gene matches. DNA of the CDR3: TGTGCCAGCAGCGGACAAGCGGGGGCCGCCTACGAGCAGTACTTC. This sequence encodes CASSGQAGAAYEQYF.

The chain links TRBV5-1 to TRBJ2-7, with unresolved D. CDR3 length equals 14 residues. Germline CDR1 is SGHRS and CDR2 is YFSETQ. V gave up 0 bases and J gave up 5 bases, with 12 bases separating them. The CDR3 coding sequence is TGCGCCAGCAGCTTGGGCAGGAATGTAGACGAGCAGTACTTC. Protein product: CASSLGRNVDEQYF.

There are many counts of this clone. V gene TRBV2 combines with J gene TRBJ2-3, with TRBD1 as a possible D gene (5 bases). V shed 3 bases and J shed 6 bases, with 7 bases lying between them. The CDR3 runs to 12 residues. The germline V gene encodes CDR1 SNHLY and CDR2 FYNNEI. The CDR3, as DNA: TGTGCCAGCAGTGACAGGGTGGATACGCAGTATTTT. Translated, it gives CASSDRVDTQYF.

The chain is built from TRBV14 and TRBJ2-2; 7 bases are shared with TRBD2. J lost 5 bases, V lost 3 bases, and 6 bases had no gene match. This CDR3 has 15 residues. Germline V lookup: CDR1 SGHDN, CDR2 FVKESK. CDR3 sequence reads: CASSQVGGLTGELFF. CDR3 sequence (DNA): TGTGCCAGCAGCCAGGTCGGGGGACTAACCGGGGAGCTGTTTTTT.

Many counts were recorded for this clone. The rearrangement links TRBV27 to TRBJ1-6, with D maybe TRBD1 (6 bases). The ends were cut back, 2 bases at V and 10 bases at J, with 12 bases in the middle. Germline lookup yields CDR1 MNHEY and CDR2 SMNVEV (reference sequence). There are 14 residues in the CDR3. CDR3 loop: CASSLTGQGSPLHF. The CDR3 coding sequence is TGTGCCAGCAGTTTAACGGGACAAGGGTCACCCCTCCACTTT.

This clone was counted a few times. This chain uses TRBV27 with TRBJ2-7; TRBD1 matches at 7 bases. The trim removed 6 bases at V and 1 base at J, leaving 6 bases unmatched. Germline V lookup: CDR1 MNHEY, CDR2 SMNVEV (reference sequence). The CDR3 consists of 14 residues. The CDR3 region has the DNA TGTGCCAGCAGGGGTATGGGACAGTCCTACGAGCAGTACTTC. Translation: CASRGMGQSYEQYF.

This chain joins TRBV19 and TRBJ1-1; D uncertain. V was trimmed by 4 bases and J by 1 base, leaving 10 bases between them. The CDR3 contains 14 residues. Germline loops: CDR1 LNHDA, CDR2 SQIVND (reference sequence). The CDR3 loop is CASSRGVQNTEAFF. The CDR3 DNA follows: TGTGCCAGTAGTAGGGGAGTACAGAACACTGAAGCTTTCTTT.

Turning to this clone: Possible read error: a much larger clone is one base away. The chain has TRBV6-5 and TRBJ1-1, with 7 positions matching TRBD1. The V gene's germline CDR1 is MNHEY and CDR2 SVGAGI. This CDR3 is 14 amino acids long. V gave up 6 bases and J gave up 1 base; unmatched junction bases: 5. The chain's CDR3 is CASSLGQPNTEAFF. DNA of the CDR3: TGTGCCAGCAGCCTGGGACAGCCGAACACTGAAGCTTTCTTT.

The V call is TRBV9, the J call TRBJ2-3; 8 bases are shared with TRBD1. There are 14 residues in the CDR3. V was clipped by 7 bases and J by 2 bases; unmatched bases: 6. Looked up from germline, CDR1 is SGDLS and CDR2 is YYNGEE. The CDR3 sequence is CASQGASHTDTQYF. The CDR3 bases are TGTGCCAGCCAGGGGGCATCCCACACAGATACGCAGTATTTT. Looking up the rest from reference TRBV9 and TRBJ2-3 gives the full variable domain: DSGVTQTPKHLITATGQRVTLRCSPRSGDLSVYWYQQSLDQGLQFLIQYYNGEERAKGNILERFSAQQFPDLHSELNLSSLELGDSALYFCASQGASHTDTQYFGPGTRLTVL.

The rearrangement links TRBV7-8 to TRBJ2-7, with D perhaps TRBD1 (6 bases). Trimming cost V 2 bases and J 5 bases, with 16 bases left between them. The CDR3 runs 15 residues. Per the germline V gene, CDR1 is SGHVS and CDR2 is FQNEAQ. CDR3 region: CASSLWVQGRDEQYF. For the CDR3, the DNA is TGTGCCAGCAGCTTATGGGTACAGGGCAGGGACGAGCAGTACTTC. The full variable domain, in which reference TRBV7-8 and TRBJ2-7 provide the parts outside the CDR3, is GAGVSQSPRYKVAKRGQDVALRCDPISGHVSLFWYQQALGQGPEFLTYFQNEAQLDKSGLPSDRFFAERPEGSVSTLKIQRTQQEDSAVYLCASSLWVQGRDEQYFGPGTRLTVT.

The CDR3 coding sequence is TGTGCCAGCAGTTGGGCAGGGGGCGCCTACAATGAGCAGTTCTTC. This codes for CASSWAGGAYNEQFF. The V call is TRBV6-6, the J call TRBJ2-1, with TRBD1 matching over 8 bases. The CDR3 has 15 amino acids. The germline gives CDR1 MNHNY, CDR2 SVGAGI (reference sequence). V lost 4 bases to trimming and J lost 2 bases; unmatched junction nucleotides: 4.

A few counts support this clone. This chain connects TRBV5-7 to TRBJ1-2; 7 bases align to TRBD1. TRBV5-7 counts as an open reading frame of uncertain function. This CDR3 has 15 amino acids. V shed 4 bases, J shed 5 bases, and the junction held 11 bases outside the gene matches. Here the CDR3 reads CASSPQGPGTYGYTF. CDR3 sequence (DNA): TGTGCCAGCAGCCCACAGGGGCCCGGAACTTATGGCTACACCTTC.

V gene TRBV28 combines with J gene TRBJ2-7, with 9 positions matching TRBD1. Germline V gives CDR1 MDHEN, CDR2 SYDVKM. The CDR3 runs to 16 residues. V lost 2 bases to trimming and J lost 3 bases; unmatched junction nucleotides: 8. The CDR3 sequence: CASSLMDGTGRYEQYF. For the CDR3, the DNA is TGTGCCAGCAGTTTAATGGACGGGACAGGGCGCTACGAGCAGTACTTC.

This chain links TRBV7-9 with TRBJ1-2, with 7 bases lining up with TRBD1. The length of the CDR3 is 15 residues. CDR1 and CDR2 from the germline V gene are SEHNR and FQNEAQ (reference sequence). V trimming: 1 base; J trimming: 2 bases; junction bases outside the gene matches: 4. CDR3 sequence: CASSLEGAGNYGYTF. Written as DNA, the CDR3 is TGTGCCAGCAGCTTAGAGGGGGCAGGGAACTATGGCTACACCTTC.

V gene TRBV5-5 combines with J gene TRBJ2-2; TRBD1 might be the D (5 bases). CDR1 is SGHKS, CDR2 YYEKEE, per germline (reference sequence). Trimming pared 2 bases from V and 6 bases from J, leaving 11 bases between. CDR3 length: 14 amino acids. Written as DNA, the CDR3 is TGTGCCAGCAGCTTCCCTCCAGGGCCCGGGGAGCTGTTTTTT. Protein product: CASSFPPGPGELFF.